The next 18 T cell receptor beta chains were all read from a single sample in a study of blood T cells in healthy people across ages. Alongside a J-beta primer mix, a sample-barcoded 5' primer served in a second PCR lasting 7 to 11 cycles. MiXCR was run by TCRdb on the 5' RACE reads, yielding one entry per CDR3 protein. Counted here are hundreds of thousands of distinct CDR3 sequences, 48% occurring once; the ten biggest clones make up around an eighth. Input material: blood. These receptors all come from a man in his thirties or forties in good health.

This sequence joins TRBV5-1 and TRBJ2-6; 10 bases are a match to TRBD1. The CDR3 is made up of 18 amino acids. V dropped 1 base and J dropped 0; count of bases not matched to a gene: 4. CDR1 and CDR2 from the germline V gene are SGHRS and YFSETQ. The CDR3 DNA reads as TGCGCCAGCAGCTTGTTGACAGGGGGCGCCTCTGGGGCCAACGTCCTGACTTTC. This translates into CASSLLTGGASGANVLTF.

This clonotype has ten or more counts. CDR3 sequence (DNA): TGTGCCAGCAGCGTAGTAGGGGGCCACGAGCAGTACTTC. Protein: CASSVVGGHEQYF. This rearrangement joins TRBV9 to TRBJ2-7; TRBD1 matches 7 bases. CDR3 length: 13 residues. From germline, CDR1 is SGDLS and CDR2 YYNGEE. Trimming cost V 0 bases and J 5 bases; bases outside gene matches: 2.

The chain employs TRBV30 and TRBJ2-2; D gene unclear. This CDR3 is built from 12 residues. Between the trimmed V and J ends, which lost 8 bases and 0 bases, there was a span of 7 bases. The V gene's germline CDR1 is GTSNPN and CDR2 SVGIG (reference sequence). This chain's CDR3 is CALGTNTGELFF. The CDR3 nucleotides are TGTGCCCTGGGAACGAACACCGGGGAGCTGTTTTTT.

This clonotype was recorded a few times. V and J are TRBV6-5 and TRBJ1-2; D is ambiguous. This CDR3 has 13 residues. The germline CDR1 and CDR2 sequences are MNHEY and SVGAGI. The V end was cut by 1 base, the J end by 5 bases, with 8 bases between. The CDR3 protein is CASSYFKSYGYTF. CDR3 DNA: TGTGCCAGCAGTTACTTTAAGAGTTATGGCTACACCTTC.

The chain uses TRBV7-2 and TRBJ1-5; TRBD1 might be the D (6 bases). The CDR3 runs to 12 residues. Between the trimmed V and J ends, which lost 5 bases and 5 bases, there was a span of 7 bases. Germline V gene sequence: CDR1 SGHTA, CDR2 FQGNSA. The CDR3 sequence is CASSHRDQPQHF. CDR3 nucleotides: TGTGCCAGCAGCCACAGGGATCAGCCCCAGCATTTT. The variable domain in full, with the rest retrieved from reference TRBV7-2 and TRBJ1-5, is GAGVSQSPSNKVTEKGKDVELRCDPISGHTALYWYRQSLGQGLEFLIYFQGNSAPDKSGLPSDRFSAERTGGSVSTLTIQRTQQEDSAVYLCASSHRDQPQHFGDGTRLSIL.

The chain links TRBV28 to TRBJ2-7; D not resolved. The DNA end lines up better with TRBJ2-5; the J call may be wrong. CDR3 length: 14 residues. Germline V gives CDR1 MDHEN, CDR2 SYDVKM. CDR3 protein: CASSFPLGSETQYF. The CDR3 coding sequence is TGTGCCAGCAGTTTCCCGCTAGGGTCAGAGACCCAGTACTTC.

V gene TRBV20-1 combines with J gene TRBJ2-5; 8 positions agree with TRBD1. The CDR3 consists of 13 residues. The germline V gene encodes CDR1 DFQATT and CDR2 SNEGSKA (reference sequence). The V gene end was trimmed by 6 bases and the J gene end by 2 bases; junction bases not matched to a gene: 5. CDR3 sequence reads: CSATNRGQETQYF. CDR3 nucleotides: TGCAGTGCCACTAACAGGGGGCAAGAGACCCAGTACTTC.

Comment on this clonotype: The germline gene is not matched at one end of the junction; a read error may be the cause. This CDR3 reads CAGSVGSLHTDTQYF. DNA for the CDR3: TGTGCCGGCAGTGTAGGGTCATTACACACAGATACGCAGTATTTT. This rearrangement joins TRBV9 to TRBJ2-3; D gene uncertain. Germline assignment: CDR1 SGDLS and CDR2 YYNGEE. The CDR3 covers 15 residues.

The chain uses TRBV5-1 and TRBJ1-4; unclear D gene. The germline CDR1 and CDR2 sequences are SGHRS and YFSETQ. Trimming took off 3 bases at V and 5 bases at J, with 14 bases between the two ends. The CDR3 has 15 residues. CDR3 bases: TGCGCCAGCAGCTCCGCCCGGACGGACAATGAAAAACTGTTTTTT. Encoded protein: CASSSARTDNEKLFF.

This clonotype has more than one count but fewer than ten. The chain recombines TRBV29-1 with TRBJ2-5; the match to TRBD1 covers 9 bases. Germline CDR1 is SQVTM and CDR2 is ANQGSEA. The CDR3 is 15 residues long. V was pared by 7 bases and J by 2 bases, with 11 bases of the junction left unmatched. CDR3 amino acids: CSASGGTGLQETQYF. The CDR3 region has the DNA TGCAGCGCCTCCGGGGGGACAGGGCTTCAAGAGACCCAGTACTTC.

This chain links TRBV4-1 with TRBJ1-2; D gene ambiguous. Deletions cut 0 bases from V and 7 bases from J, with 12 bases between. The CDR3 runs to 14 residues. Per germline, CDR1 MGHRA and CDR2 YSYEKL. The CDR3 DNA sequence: TGCGCCAGCAGCCAAGATTCCAGCTTGGTTGGCTACACCTTC. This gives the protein CASSQDSSLVGYTF.

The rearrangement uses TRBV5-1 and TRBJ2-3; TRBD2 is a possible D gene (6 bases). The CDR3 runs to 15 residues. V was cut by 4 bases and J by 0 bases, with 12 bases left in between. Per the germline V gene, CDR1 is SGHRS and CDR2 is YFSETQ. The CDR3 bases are TGCGCCAGCAGCGGGCGAGGGACTAGCACAGATACGCAGTATTTT. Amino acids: CASSGRGTSTDTQYF.

The CDR3 nucleotides read TGTGCCAGCAGTTATTCCCCTCCTAGCGGAGTCTACAATGAGCAGTTCTTC. It codes for CASSYSPPSGVYNEQFF. The rearrangement uses TRBV6-2 or TRBV6-3 and TRBJ2-1, with 7 bases lining up with TRBD2. V dropped 3 bases and J dropped 3; count of bases not matched to a gene: 11. Germline-derived CDR1 and CDR2 are MNHEY and SVGEGT. This CDR3 spans 17 amino acids.

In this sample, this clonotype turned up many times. The CDR3 DNA sequence: TGTGCCATTAGCGGGGGCCAAGAGACCCAGTACTTC. Its translation is CAISGGQETQYF. The chain employs TRBV10-3 and TRBJ2-5; the match to TRBD2 covers 9 bases. The CDR3 is 12 residues long. The junction had 0 bases not matched to a gene; V was cut back by 9 bases and J by 1 base. Germline V gene lookup returns CDR1 ENHRY and CDR2 SYGVKD.

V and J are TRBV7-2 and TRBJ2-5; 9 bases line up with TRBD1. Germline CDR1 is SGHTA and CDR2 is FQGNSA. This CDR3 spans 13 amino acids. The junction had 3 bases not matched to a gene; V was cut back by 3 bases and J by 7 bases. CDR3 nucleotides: TGTGCCAGCAGCTTCCGACAGGGGGGGACCCAGTACTTC. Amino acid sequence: CASSFRQGGTQYF.

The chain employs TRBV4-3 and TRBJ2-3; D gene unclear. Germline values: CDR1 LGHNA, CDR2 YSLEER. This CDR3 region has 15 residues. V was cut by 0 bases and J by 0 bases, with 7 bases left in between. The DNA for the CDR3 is TGCGCCAGCAGCCAAGATCGATATAGCACAGATACGCAGTATTTT. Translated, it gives CASSQDRYSTDTQYF.

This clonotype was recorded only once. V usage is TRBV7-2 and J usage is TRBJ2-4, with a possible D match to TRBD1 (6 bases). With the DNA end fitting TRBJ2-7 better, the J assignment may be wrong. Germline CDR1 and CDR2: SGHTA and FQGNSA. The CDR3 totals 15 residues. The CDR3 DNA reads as TGTGCCAGCAGCTTAACGCTCCGGGACAACTACGAGCAGTACTTC. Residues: CASSLTLRDNYEQYF.

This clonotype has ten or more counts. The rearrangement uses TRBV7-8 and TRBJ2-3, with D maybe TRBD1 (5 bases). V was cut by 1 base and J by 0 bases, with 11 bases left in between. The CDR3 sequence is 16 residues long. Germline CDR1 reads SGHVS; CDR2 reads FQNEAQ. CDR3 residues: CASSLEGVVSTDTQYF. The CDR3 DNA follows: TGTGCCAGCAGCTTAGAAGGGGTCGTGAGCACAGATACGCAGTATTTT.